This TCR beta chain originates from a study of OX40 agonist ivuxolimab in advanced cancers. Whole-study context: Every patient in dose escalation had hepatocellular carcinoma, melanoma, renal cell or head and neck cancer. Eligibility admitted prior anti-PD-1, anti-PD-L1 or anti-CTLA-4 therapy; around 38% had some. The study, taken as a whole, reports: The specificity for antigen of the expanded peripheral T cells was not determined.

Trimming left V 4 bases short and J 2 bases short, with 9 bases between. Germline V gene sequence: CDR1 SGDLS, CDR2 YYNGEE. CDR3 length: 13 amino acids. On this clone: What it recognizes is unknown.

Data came from immunoSEQ multiplex PCR; TCRdb stores just in-frame clones and leaves some out. The sample lists roughly 48,000 clones, 65% to 85% seen once, with roughly 1.2% in the top ten. The sequencing used CD4+ or CD8+ T cells sorted from blood, collected in a trial of the OX40 agonist ivuxolimab. V gene TRBV9 combines with J gene TRBJ1-1; D not resolved. The sequence was collected from an adult with an advanced solid tumor such as melanoma, head and neck, liver or kidney cancer. Here the CDR3 DNA reads TGTGCCAGCAGCCCCACAATCAACACTGAAGCTTTCTTT. This encodes CASSPTINTEAFF.